These 18 T cell receptor beta chains share one sample of origin, sequenced in a study of liver allograft versus peripheral blood T cells (dated by TCRdb to 2020 to 2021). Broadly, across the study: The study compared the T cell receptor repertoires present in transplanted livers with the repertoires present in the peripheral blood of liver transplant recipients.

TCRdb names Illumina MiSeq as the instrument used. TCRdb ran its own pipeline on the public reads, namely fastp trimming at Q25 and MiXCR clone calling, and kept in-frame beta chains. CDR3 protein sequences are deduplicated, and each keeps its most common genes and DNA. This sample holds about 14,000 distinct CDR3 sequences; approximately 22% were observed only once. The leading ten clones occupy about 6% of the sample. The receptor source for this set is a human patient who had a liver transplant. Some T cells may derive from the graft donor when a transplant has been performed.

This chain uses TRBV6-6 with TRBJ1-5; a weak D match, TRBD1 (6 bases). With 6 bases removed from V and 3 bases from J, the gap between germline ends came to 18 bases. This CDR3 has 16 amino acids. The germline V gene has CDR1 MNHNY and CDR2 SVGAGI (reference sequence). CDR3 coding DNA: TGTGCCAGCAGCCAAACGCGGGGGGGCGACAATCAGCCCCAGCATTTT. This translates into CASSQTRGGDNQPQHF.

This clonotype appeared many times. The rearrangement links TRBV6-1 to TRBJ2-1; the D is unclear. V gave up 2 bases and J gave up 8 bases, with 19 bases separating them. CDR1 and CDR2 (germline): MNHNS, SASEGT. The CDR3 sequence is 16 residues long. The CDR3 here is CASSEKRKSSYDEQFF. CDR3 DNA sequence: TGTGCCAGCAGTGAAAAAAGAAAGTCTTCATACGATGAGCAGTTCTTC.

The chain links TRBV20-1 to TRBJ1-5; possible D gene TRBD1, 5 bases. The CDR3 has 15 residues. CDR1 is DFQATT, CDR2 SNEGSKA, per germline (reference sequence). V was trimmed by 0 bases and J by 8 bases, leaving 17 bases between them. The CDR3 here is CSARDPLGVLEPQHF. CDR3 bases: TGCAGTGCTAGAGATCCATTGGGGGTGTTGGAGCCCCAGCATTTT.

This clonotype was seen repeatedly, ten times or more. The gene calls are TRBV6-5 and TRBJ1-1; D not certain. The ends were cut back, 7 bases at V and 5 bases at J, with 17 bases in the middle. In germline, CDR1 is MNHEY, CDR2 SVGAGI. The CDR3 runs 14 residues. DNA of the CDR3: TGTGCCAGCACCGTTGCGAGGAGAGGGACTGAAGCTTTCTTT. Amino acids: CASTVARRGTEAFF.

This clonotype counts as medium-sized. The V gene is TRBV19, the J gene TRBJ1-2, with a weak D call TRBD1 (6 bases). This CDR3 comprises 14 residues. Germline values: CDR1 LNHDA, CDR2 SQIVND (reference sequence). Trimming removed 3 bases at V and 4 bases at J, with 12 bases between. The CDR3 sequence is CASSMGQGPYGYTF. The DNA of the CDR3 is TGTGCCAGTAGTATGGGGCAGGGGCCCTATGGCTACACCTTC.

This clonotype is labeled medium-sized. The chain recombines TRBV27 with TRBJ1-4; D is possibly TRBD1 (6 bases). Germline V CDR1 and CDR2: MNHEY, SMNVEV (reference sequence). This CDR3 region has 14 residues. V lost 1 base and J 8 bases, leaving 11 bases between the germline ends. The CDR3 nucleotides are TGTGCCAGCAGTTTATTAGGGGGTAGAGAAAAACTGTTTTTT. This translates into CASSLLGGREKLFF.

This chain uses TRBV19 with TRBJ1-1; unclear D gene. The CDR3 is 13 amino acids. V shed 3 bases and J shed 1 base, with 6 bases lying between them. Looked up from germline, CDR1 is LNHDA and CDR2 is SQIVND (reference sequence). The CDR3 bases are TGTGCCAGTAGTATTATCAGGAACACTGAAGCTTTCTTT. Translation: CASSIIRNTEAFF.

This clonotype appeared many times. This chain links TRBV6-2 or TRBV6-3 with TRBJ1-5; D is perhaps TRBD1 (5 bases). Germline V CDR1 and CDR2: MNHEY, SVGEGT. The CDR3 has 16 residues. V lost 5 bases, J lost 0 bases, and 14 bases lay in between. The CDR3 DNA reads as TGTGCCAGCAGTCCCTCCGGGGGGACTAGCAATCAGCCCCAGCATTTT. Encoded protein: CASSPSGGTSNQPQHF.

The V and J genes are TRBV30 and TRBJ1-2, with TRBD1 as a possible D gene (5 bases). The CDR3 has 11 residues. CDR1 and CDR2 from the germline V gene are GTSNPN and SVGIG (reference sequence). Trimming shortened V by 2 bases and J by 7 bases, and 8 bases separated the two germline ends. CDR3 sequence reads: CAWSRGFGYTF. The CDR3 DNA sequence: TGTGCCTGGAGTCGGGGCTTTGGCTACACCTTC.

The chain has TRBV6-6 and TRBJ2-3, with 7 bases identical to TRBD1. Germline-derived CDR1 and CDR2 are MNHNY and SVGAGI (reference sequence). CDR3 length: 14 residues. The J segment lost 5 bases and the V segment lost 5 bases, leaving 7 bases of the junction unmatched. DNA for the CDR3: TGTGCCAGCAGTCGACAGGGTGGAGGAGATACGCAGTATTTT. Its protein is CASSRQGGGDTQYF.

The rearrangement uses TRBV6-2 or TRBV6-3 and TRBJ1-4; the match to TRBD1 covers 7 bases. Trimming took 6 bases from V and 0 from J; bases not matched to a gene: 1. CDR3 length: 14 residues. Germline V lookup: CDR1 MNHEY, CDR2 SVGEGT. The CDR3 loop is CASSTGATNEKLFF. The CDR3 DNA follows: TGTGCCAGCAGCACAGGGGCAACTAATGAAAAACTGTTTTTT.

This clonotype was counted a single time. This sequence joins TRBV30 and TRBJ2-2; unclear D gene. Germline V gene sequence: CDR1 GTSNPN, CDR2 SVGIG (reference sequence). With 5 bases removed from V and 5 bases from J, the gap between germline ends came to 9 bases. This CDR3 spans 12 amino acids. Here the CDR3 reads CAWVWGTGELFF. The CDR3 DNA reads as TGTGCCTGGGTCTGGGGAACCGGGGAGCTGTTTTTT.

In its sample, this clonotype ranks as medium-sized. The chain recombines TRBV18 with TRBJ1-1; D perhaps matches TRBD1 (5 bases). The CDR3 has 14 residues. V lost 2 bases, J lost 7 bases, and 14 bases lay in between. Germline assignment: CDR1 KGHSH and CDR2 LQKENI. CDR3 sequence reads: CASSPLGREVEAFF. The DNA of the CDR3 is TGTGCCAGCTCACCATTGGGCAGGGAGGTTGAAGCTTTCTTT.

The chain has TRBV29-1 and TRBJ2-1; 7 bases are shared with TRBD1. Losses at the gene ends were 7 bases for V and 4 bases for J; bases not matched to a gene: 7. The CDR3 consists of 13 residues. Per germline, CDR1 SQVTM and CDR2 ANQGSEA. CDR3 coding DNA: TGCAGCGCCTACAGGGGCTGGTACAATGAGCAGTTCTTC. This encodes CSAYRGWYNEQFF.

The CDR3 here is CSAPSQGRWYTF. The DNA for the CDR3 is TGCAGTGCCCCTAGCCAGGGGCGGTGGTACACCTTC. The V call is TRBV20-1, the J call TRBJ1-2; a weak D match, TRBD1 (6 bases). Germline V CDR1 and CDR2: DFQATT, SNEGSKA (reference sequence). The CDR3 totals 12 residues. V lost 6 bases and J lost 11, with 19 bases in between.

The genes are TRBV19 and TRBJ2-6; D unclear. This CDR3 contains 15 residues. The V end lost 4 bases, the J end lost 0 bases, and 7 bases lay between the germline ends. Germline V gene data show CDR1 as LNHDA and CDR2 as SQIVND (reference sequence). The CDR3 here is CASSKYSSGANVLTF. CDR3 nucleotides: TGTGCCAGTAGTAAATATAGCTCTGGGGCCAACGTCCTGACTTTC.

This clonotype qualifies as medium-sized. The genes are TRBV6-1 and TRBJ2-1; 13 bases map to TRBD2. There are 16 residues in the CDR3. Losses at the gene ends were 5 bases for V and 6 bases for J; bases not matched to a gene: 7. Germline assignment: CDR1 MNHNS and CDR2 SASEGT. The CDR3 reads CASSILRLAGGNEQFF. The CDR3 DNA reads as TGTGCCAGCAGTATCCTCAGACTAGCGGGGGGCAATGAGCAGTTCTTC.

The chain uses TRBV20-1 and TRBJ2-3; TRBD1 agrees at 9 bases. The CDR3 loop spans 14 amino acids. Germline values: CDR1 DFQATT, CDR2 SNEGSKA (reference sequence). V was clipped by 5 bases and J by 0 bases; unmatched bases: 3. CDR3 amino acids: CSAFDRGSTDTQYF. DNA for the CDR3: TGCAGTGCTTTTGACAGGGGGAGCACAGATACGCAGTATTTT.